This TCR beta chain was captured by sequencing in a study of CD8 T cells in ankylosing spondylitis. The study's findings and limits: Researchers reportedly found disease-linked clones significantly enriched in matched ankylosing spondylitis synovial fluid. Seemingly characteristic of ankylosing spondylitis blood was a TCR beta motif consisting of eight highly homologous variants.

Remarks on this clonotype: Its antigen remains unidentified.

The CDR3 loop spans 19 amino acids. The V gene lost 5 bases and the J gene lost 1 base, with 26 bases spanning the gap. Germline V lookup: CDR1 SGHAT, CDR2 FQNNGV. Quantitative molecular-barcoded 5'-RACE generated the TCR beta libraries. TCRdb used MiXCR to reprocess the 5' RACE reads, holding one entry per CDR3 protein. The data show about 190,000 distinct CDR3 sequences, over 10% seen once. This sequence joins TRBV11-2 and TRBJ2-5; TRBD1 is a possible D gene (5 bases). The sample taken for sequencing was blood, either unsorted or a sorted T cell fraction (not recorded which). The clonotype originates from a female donor with ankylosing spondylitis or in good health (not recorded which). The CDR3 nucleotides read TGTGCCAGCAGCCCGAGTTTTATGAGTTACCAAGGGGTCCAAGAGACCCAGTACTTC. Its translation: CASSPSFMSYQGVQETQYF.